The source of this TCR beta chain is a study of cytomegalovirus exposure and HLA in healthy donors. Study-wide results and caveats: According to a subsequent analysis, TCR clusters from the first cohort were inclined to appear together in the 130 or so validation repertoires. Many donors shared some public TCRs, even though most TCR sequences were rare. The study designated fewer than 200 TCR beta chains cytomegalovirus-associated.

Remarks on this clone: Its antigen is not identified.

Here immunoSEQ multiplex PCR was the method, and the copy in TCRdb shows in-frame clones only, minus some. Of some 140,000 clones listed, about 86% are singletons. This receptor was taken from a human donor in good health. Sequenced: PBMCs.

The CDR3 DNA reads TGCGCCAGCAGCTACCGACAGGGGCGAAACTATGGCTACACCTTC. It specifies CASSYRQGRNYGYTF. The chain is built from TRBV5-1 and TRBJ1-2, with TRBD1 identical over 8 bases. V lost 3 bases, J lost 2 bases, and 6 bases stayed unmatched. Germline loops: CDR1 SGHRS, CDR2 YFSETQ. The CDR3 runs 15 residues.